This T cell receptor beta chain was profiled in a study of a mutant IDH1 vaccine in newly diagnosed glioma. The V end was cut by 0 bases, the J end by 1 base, with 3 bases between. The germline CDR1 and CDR2 sequences are SGHVS and FNYEAQ. The CDR3 is made up of 14 amino acids. Sequenced by immunoSEQ multiplex PCR; TCRdb stores in-frame clones only, minus some. The table includes more than 50,000 clones, about 80% detected once. Time point specified: week 11, during vaccination. Doses consisted of 300 ug of mutant IDH1 20-mer peptide each, paired with topical imiquimod. A word on this clone: The antigen remains undetermined.

Study results and limitations: The occurrence of vaccine-induced immune responses was seen in approximately 92% of patients.

The source of this sequence is a man aged 45-60 years with glioma. The sequences come from PBMCs, collected from a glioma patient whose treatment included an IDH1 peptide vaccine. The chain joins TRBV7-6 to TRBJ2-2; D remains ambiguous. The CDR3 region is CASSLAGNTGELFF. The DNA of the CDR3 is TGTGCCAGCAGCTTAGCGGGGAACACCGGGGAGCTGTTTTTT.